Listed below are T cell receptor beta chains from one sample, sequenced in a study of T cells after yellow fever vaccination. One entry per CDR3 protein, called by TCRdb with MiXCR from the 5' RACE reads. The table has about 220,000 distinct CDR3 sequences, 6% to 8% seen once. Material: CD4+ T cells sorted from PBMCs, obtained on the day of the yellow fever booster vaccination. These receptors all stem from a man in his thirties or forties who received the YFV17D yellow fever vaccine. Both conserved end residues are part of each CDR3. Fields, in order: V gene, clone size, D gene, J gene, CDR3 protein, CDR3 DNA. The D gene is left open where the match is weak. Size is omitted from some rows. Given values are once, few, many or a class for expanded clones.

TRBV27	few	-	TRBJ1-1	CASSLRQFDTEAFF	TGTGCCAGCAGTTTAAGGCAGTTCGACACTGAAGCTTTCTTT
TRBV28	many	-	TRBJ2-5	CASRTGSAHGETQYF	TGTGCCAGCAGAACAGGGTCTGCGCATGGGGAGACCCAGTACTTC
TRBV7-9	-	-	TRBJ2-5	CASSYEPETQYF	TGTGCCAGCAGCTATGAGCCAGAGACCCAGTACTTC
TRBV7-7	-	-	TRBJ2-5	CASSLGPRVRGQETQYF	TGTGCCAGCAGCTTAGGGCCGAGGGTGCGGGGCCAAGAGACCCAGTACTTC
TRBV5-4	few	-	TRBJ2-1	CASSLSAISYNEQFF	TGTGCCAGCAGCTTGTCCGCGATTTCCTACAATGAGCAGTTCTTC
TRBV5-1	many	-	TRBJ2-7	CASSSPSSGMDEQYF	TGCGCCAGCAGCTCCCCTAGCTCCGGAATGGACGAGCAGTACTTC
TRBV9	few	-	TRBJ2-1	CASSGKTSIPNEQFF	TGTGCCAGCAGCGGAAAGACTAGTATCCCCAATGAGCAGTTCTTC
TRBV6-5	many	-	TRBJ2-1	CASSYSTSNEQFF	TGTGCCAGCAGTTACTCGACTAGCAATGAGCAGTTCTTC
TRBV7-9	many	-	TRBJ2-7	CASSLAAGEQYF	TGTGCCAGCAGCTTGGCGGCGGGCGAGCAGTACTTC
TRBV20-1	few	-	TRBJ1-2	CSAREAGAGGYTF	TGCAGTGCTAGAGAAGCTGGGGCAGGTGGCTACACCTTC
TRBV5-1	few	-	TRBJ2-1	CASSIGQNNEQFF	TGCGCCAGCAGCATTGGACAGAACAATGAGCAGTTCTTC
TRBV5-6	-	-	TRBJ1-5	CASSLWGKVQPQHF	TGTGCCAGCAGCTTATGGGGTAAGGTTCAGCCCCAGCATTTT
TRBV5-1	many	TRBD2	TRBJ2-1	CASRAVGRGVSNEQFF	TGCGCCAGCAGGGCCGTTGGGAGGGGTGTATCCAATGAGCAGTTCTTC
TRBV20-1	few	TRBD2	TRBJ2-3	CSGTAGGPTDTQYF	TGCTCCGGAACGGCGGGAGGGCCGACAGATACGCAGTATTTT
TRBV11-2	few	TRBD2	TRBJ2-1	CASSHRPGLAGGSSYNEQFF	TGTGCCAGCAGCCACCGGCCGGGACTAGCGGGAGGAAGCTCCTACAATGAGCAGTTCTTC
TRBV3-1	many	-	TRBJ2-2	CASSHRANTGELFF	TGTGCCAGCAGCCACCGGGCGAACACCGGGGAGCTGTTTTTT
TRBV4-3	few	-	TRBJ1-2	CASSQLQGSLYGYTF	TGCGCCAGCAGCCAATTACAGGGAAGTCTCTATGGCTACACCTTC
TRBV7-2	few	TRBD1	TRBJ2-5	CASSLDYRGEETQYF	TGTGCCAGCAGCTTAGACTACAGGGGGGAAGAGACCCAGTACTTC
TRBV6-1	-	-	TRBJ2-7	CASTRDSGPREQYF	TGTGCCAGCACTCGGGACTCCGGGCCCCGCGAGCAGTACTTC
TRBV7-8	-	-	TRBJ1-2	CASSLLLDGYTF	TGTGCCAGCAGCTTACTCCTGGATGGCTACACCTTC
TRBV12-3/TRBV12-4	few	TRBD2	TRBJ2-7	CATTVMREGEQYF	TGTGCCACCACCGTTATGCGGGAGGGTGAGCAGTACTTC
TRBV11-2	many	-	TRBJ2-2	CASSLVRTGELFF	TGTGCCAGCAGCTTAGTCCGCACCGGGGAGCTGTTTTTT
TRBV7-2	-	TRBD2	TRBJ2-1	CASSSGFGGYNEQFF	TGTGCCAGCAGCTCGGGCTTCGGGGGGTACAATGAGCAGTTCTTC
TRBV10-3	few	-	TRBJ1-4	CATWDSGEKLFF	TGTGCCACCTGGGACTCGGGTGAAAAACTGTTTTTT
TRBV20-1	-	TRBD2	TRBJ2-2	CSARVGTSTGELFF	TGCAGTGCTAGAGTCGGGACTAGCACCGGGGAGCTGTTTTTT
TRBV19	-	TRBD2	TRBJ2-1	CASKLAGGNEQFF	TGTGCCAGTAAGCTAGCGGGAGGTAATGAGCAGTTCTTC
TRBV5-1	many	-	TRBJ2-3	CASSLEQGSGDTQYF	TGCGCCAGCAGCTTGGAACAGGGTTCGGGAGATACGCAGTATTTT
TRBV14	many	-	TRBJ2-1	CASSLSVYPSYNEQFF	TGTGCCAGCAGCCTTAGCGTCTATCCCTCCTACAATGAGCAGTTCTTC
TRBV18	-	-	TRBJ1-1	CASSPPGLGGHTEAFF	TGTGCCAGCTCACCCCCGGGTCTAGGGGGACACACTGAAGCTTTCTTT
TRBV5-1	many	-	TRBJ2-3	CASSLTGTADTQYF	TGCGCCAGCAGCTTAACAGGGACGGCAGATACGCAGTATTTT
TRBV7-7	few	-	TRBJ2-3	CASRGRLAGTDTQYF	TGTGCCAGCAGAGGCCGGTTAGCGGGCACAGATACGCAGTATTTT
TRBV28	-	-	TRBJ2-4	CASSPLDLAKNIQYF	TGTGCCAGCAGCCCGTTGGATCTAGCCAAAAACATTCAGTACTTC
TRBV5-1	many	-	TRBJ2-1	CASTSGTASYNEQFF	TGCGCCAGCACATCAGGGACTGCCTCCTACAATGAGCAGTTCTTC
TRBV2	many	-	TRBJ2-2	CASSSMGSGELFF	TGTGCCAGCTCAAGTATGGGGTCCGGGGAGCTGTTTTTT
TRBV7-9	many	TRBD1	TRBJ1-2	CASSRTGGDFYGYTF	TGTGCCAGCAGCAGAACAGGGGGTGACTTCTATGGCTACACCTTC
TRBV12-3/TRBV12-4	many	-	TRBJ1-2	CASSPKTANYGYTF	TGTGCCAGCAGTCCGAAGACAGCGAACTATGGCTACACCTTC
TRBV5-1	-	-	TRBJ2-1	CASSPAPLGSSYNEQFF	TGCGCCAGCAGCCCGGCTCCGCTCGGAAGCTCCTACAATGAGCAGTTCTTC
TRBV10-3	many	-	TRBJ2-2	CAIRRGNDGELFF	TGTGCCATCAGGCGAGGAAACGACGGGGAGCTGTTTTTT
TRBV27	-	-	TRBJ2-7	CASRRGLYEQYF	TGTGCCAGCCGACGCGGTCTTTACGAGCAGTACTTC
TRBV7-2	-	-	TRBJ2-1	CASSLGTISYNEQFF	TGTGCCAGCAGCTTAGGGACAATCTCCTACAATGAGCAGTTCTTC
TRBV6-5	few	-	TRBJ1-1	CASRPDRGETFF	TGTGCCAGCAGGCCGGACAGAGGTGAGACTTTCTTT
TRBV20-1	-	-	TRBJ2-7	CCASAPGRTPRAYEQYF	TGCTGTGCTAGCGCCCCCGGACGGACTCCCCGGGCCTACGAGCAGTACTTC
TRBV7-2	few	-	TRBJ2-7	CASSLGRSRYEQYF	TGTGCCAGCAGCTTGGGTAGGTCAAGGTACGAGCAGTACTTC
TRBV7-2	-	TRBD2	TRBJ2-7	CASSLTASGTYEQYF	TGTGCCAGCAGCTTAACCGCTAGCGGGACCTACGAGCAGTACTTC
TRBV20-1	-	-	TRBJ2-3	CSARDLGSGRDTQYF	TGCAGTGCTAGAGATCTCGGCTCCGGAAGAGATACGCAGTATTTT
TRBV6-5	many	-	TRBJ1-5	CASIQGTRSYSNQPQHF	TGTGCCAGCATACAGGGTACCCGTTCCTATAGCAATCAGCCCCAGCATTTT
TRBV4-3	many	-	TRBJ2-1	CASSQDRRTVEQFF	TGCGCCAGCAGCCAGGACCGACGGACAGTCGAGCAGTTCTTC
TRBV7-8	many	-	TRBJ1-5	CASSFLGGGQPQHF	TGTGCCAGCAGCTTTCTTGGGGGTGGTCAGCCCCAGCATTTT
TRBV7-9	few	-	TRBJ2-7	CASSWDGESYEQYF	TGTGCCAGCAGCTGGGACGGAGAATCCTACGAGCAGTACTTC
TRBV30	many	-	TRBJ1-1	CAWKALLGDDTEAFF	TGTGCCTGGAAGGCCCTCTTAGGGGATGACACTGAAGCTTTCTTT
TRBV12-3/TRBV12-4	-	-	TRBJ2-2	CASSLGGNTGALFF	TGTGCCAGCAGTTTAGGGGGGAACACCGGGGCGCTGTTTTTT
TRBV7-3	many	-	TRBJ1-1	CASSEAKGFTEAFF	TGTGCCAGCAGCGAGGCGAAAGGTTTCACTGAAGCTTTCTTT